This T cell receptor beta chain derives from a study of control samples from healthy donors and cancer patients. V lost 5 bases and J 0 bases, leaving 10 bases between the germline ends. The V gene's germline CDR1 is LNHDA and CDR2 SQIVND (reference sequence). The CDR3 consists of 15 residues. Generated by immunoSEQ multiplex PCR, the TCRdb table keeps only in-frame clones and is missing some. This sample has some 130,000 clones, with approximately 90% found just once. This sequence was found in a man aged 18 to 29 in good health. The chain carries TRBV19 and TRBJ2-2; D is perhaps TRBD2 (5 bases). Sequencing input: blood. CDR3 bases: TGTGCCAGTAGTGAGTCGGGGACGAACACCGGGGAGCTGTTTTTT. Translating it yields CASSESGTNTGELFF.